The TCR beta chain described here comes from a study of response to subunit inactivated influenza vaccine. Trimming took 4 bases from V and 4 from J; bases not matched to a gene: 3. There are 14 residues in the CDR3. From germline, CDR1 is SGHTA and CDR2 FQGNSA. TCRdb re-analysed the RT-PCR reads in MiXCR, keeping a single row per CDR3 protein. In the table there are about 650,000 distinct CDR3 sequences, approximately 15% of which are singletons. The J gene is TRBJ2-7, the V gene TRBV7-2; 11 nucleotides line up with TRBD2. The specimen was PBMCs from blood, collected roughly 2 weeks before vaccination. This receptor was obtained from a man aged 45 to 65 who received an inactivated influenza vaccine. The CDR3 sequence: CASSWGLADYEQYF. The CDR3 DNA follows: TGTGCCAGCAGCTGGGGACTAGCGGATTACGAGCAGTACTTC.